The TCR beta chain described here comes from a study of T cell responses to AZD1222 COVID-19 vaccine. For the study at large: Second-dose intervals of approximately 4 or approximately 12 weeks were pooled.

TCRdb's copy holds only in-frame clones and misses some; the assay was immunoSEQ multiplex PCR. The sample has 95,000 to 150,000 clones; more than 75% are singletons. Findings of the study overall: Regions left unmutated in variants are reportedly the target of nearly half of spike-specific TCRs. Repertoires in all cases were sampled only once the peak T cell response had passed. The donors showed a predominance of white British ancestry and of females, with possible underestimation of clonal diversity.

This clone was seen once. Its target is not known. Relative to the germline gene, one junction end is altered; a read error may explain this. Germline V gene sequence: CDR1 MNHEY, CDR2 SVGEGT. The CDR3 loop spans 13 amino acids. The chain has TRBV6-2 or TRBV6-3 and TRBJ2-7; D is possibly TRBD2 (6 bases). The sequence was obtained from an adult in good health. Sequencing was performed on peripheral blood, taken on day 0 of AZD1222 vaccination. The CDR3 sequence: CASSSSSGTSGDF. CDR3 DNA sequence: TGTGCCAGCAGTTCATCCTCGGGGACCTCGGGGGACTTC.